This passage covers 26 T cell receptor beta chains from one sample sequenced in a study of blood T cell repertoires in COVID-19. Generated by immunoSEQ multiplex PCR, the TCRdb table keeps only in-frame clones and is missing some. The sample contains 40,000 or so clones, about 87% of which appear only once. Sequencing was done on a sample of peripheral blood. The receptors come from a human donor in a cohort sampled during active COVID-19.

The sample holds one count of this clone. At one end the junction does not follow the germline gene, possibly because of a read error. The chain links TRBV2 to TRBJ1-2; TRBD1 might be the D (6 bases). The CDR3 is made up of 8 amino acids. Germline V gives CDR1 SNHLY, CDR2 FYNNEI. CDR3 protein: CASRKQGF. The CDR3 DNA reads as TGTGCCAGCAGGAAACAGGGCTTC.

In this sample, this clone turned up a few times. The chain combines TRBV6-5 with TRBJ1-2; D unresolved. Trimming took off 6 bases at V and 5 bases at J, with 16 bases between the two ends. Germline CDR1 MNHEY, CDR2 SVGAGI. This CDR3 has 14 amino acids. CDR3 sequence reads: CASRSMKKMYGYTF. The CDR3 DNA reads as TGTGCCAGCAGGAGCATGAAGAAGATGTATGGCTACACCTTC.

This chain uses TRBV5-1 with TRBJ1-1; 12 bases agree with TRBD1. Germline-derived CDR1 and CDR2 are SGHRS and YFSETQ. Trimming cost V 4 bases and J 3 bases; bases outside gene matches: 4. This CDR3 spans 15 amino acids. CDR3 bases: TGCGCCAGCAGCCCCGGGACAGGGGGCGACACTGAAGCTTTCTTT. This encodes CASSPGTGGDTEAFF.

This rearrangement joins TRBV25-1 to TRBJ2-2; D is uncertain. V lost 2 bases and J 1 base, leaving 11 bases between the germline ends. CDR3 length: 16 amino acids. Germline V gene data show CDR1 as MGHDK and CDR2 as SYGVNS. The CDR3 loop reads CASSENTKLNTGELFF. The CDR3 DNA sequence: TGTGCCAGCAGTGAAAATACTAAGTTGAACACCGGGGAGCTGTTTTTT. The full variable domain, in which reference TRBV25-1 and TRBJ2-2 provide the parts outside the CDR3, is EADIYQTPRYLVIGTGKKITLECSQTMGHDKMYWYQQDPGMELHLIHYSYGVNSTEKGDLSSESTVSRIRTEHFPLTLESARPSHTSQYLCASSENTKLNTGELFFGEGSRLTVL.

The V gene is TRBV5-1, the J gene TRBJ2-7, with D unclear. V lost 0 bases to trimming and J lost 2 bases, with 6 bases between them. The CDR3 sequence is 13 residues long. CDR1 and CDR2 (germline): SGHRS, YFSETQ. The CDR3, as DNA: TGCGCCAGCAGCTTGGGGCGGACCTACGAGCAGTACTTC. This encodes CASSLGRTYEQYF.

The gene calls are TRBV9 and TRBJ2-3; 11 bases map to TRBD2. After removal of 1 base from V and 0 bases from J, the junction contained 1 base not matched to a gene. The CDR3 runs to 16 residues. Germline loops: CDR1 SGDLS, CDR2 YYNGEE. The CDR3 protein is CASSVRTSGSTDTQYF. DNA of the CDR3: TGTGCCAGCAGCGTACGGACTAGCGGGAGCACAGATACGCAGTATTTT. Combining the CDR3 with reference TRBV9 and TRBJ2-3 gives the whole variable domain DSGVTQTPKHLITATGQRVTLRCSPRSGDLSVYWYQQSLDQGLQFLIQYYNGEERAKGNILERFSAQQFPDLHSELNLSSLELGDSALYFCASSVRTSGSTDTQYFGPGTRLTVL.

By sample share, this clone is large (0.1 to 1%). This sequence joins TRBV6-5 and TRBJ1-2; D is uncertain. V was shortened by 10 bases and J by 4 bases, with 19 bases between the two germline ends. This CDR3 spans 14 amino acids. CDR1 is MNHEY and CDR2 is SVGAGI in the germline V gene. CDR3 loop: CAIRRHRYPYGYTF. CDR3 nucleotides: TGTGCCATCAGGCGACATCGGTACCCCTATGGCTACACCTTC.

The gene calls are TRBV9 and TRBJ2-3, with 7 bases that match TRBD2. With V trimmed by 3 bases and J by 2 bases, 9 bases remained unmatched. The CDR3 covers 16 residues. Per the germline V gene, CDR1 is SGDLS and CDR2 is YYNGEE. CDR3 in amino acids: CASSAWGGGVTDTQYF. CDR3 sequence (DNA): TGTGCCAGCAGCGCATGGGGGGGAGGTGTCACAGATACGCAGTATTTT.

The V gene is TRBV19, the J gene TRBJ1-5; 7 bases agree with TRBD1. This CDR3 has 14 amino acids. Unmatched junction bases numbered 5, after V lost 3 bases and J lost 6 bases. Germline lookup yields CDR1 LNHDA and CDR2 SQIVND (reference sequence). The CDR3 here is CASSMQGVSQPQHF. CDR3 sequence (DNA): TGTGCCAGTAGTATGCAGGGGGTAAGTCAGCCCCAGCATTTT. Looking up the rest from reference TRBV19 and TRBJ1-5 gives the full variable domain: DGGITQSPKYLFRKEGQNVTLSCEQNLNHDAMYWYRQDPGQGLRLIYYSQIVNDFQKGDIAEGYSVSREKKESFPLTVTSAQKNPTAFYLCASSMQGVSQPQHFGDGTRLSIL.

The chain couples TRBV27 to TRBJ2-7, with TRBD2 matching 9 bases. CDR1 is MNHEY and CDR2 is SMNVEV in the germline V gene (reference sequence). V lost 2 bases, J lost 5 bases, and 7 bases stayed unmatched. The CDR3 has 15 amino acids. The CDR3 spells CASSLRLAGFDEQYF. CDR3 DNA sequence: TGTGCCAGCAGTTTAAGGCTAGCGGGGTTCGACGAGCAGTACTTC.

The chain uses TRBV3-1 (or the pseudogene TRBV3-2) and TRBJ2-2; TRBD1 aligns across 11 bases. The CDR3 has 16 residues. The germline V gene has CDR1 LGHDT and CDR2 YNNKEL (reference sequence). V lost 4 bases to trimming and J lost 3 bases; unmatched junction nucleotides: 4. The CDR3 sequence: CASSLGQGADTGELFF. The CDR3 DNA reads TGTGCCAGCAGCCTAGGACAGGGGGCCGACACCGGGGAGCTGTTTTTT.

This chain joins TRBV11-2 and TRBJ1-1; D may be TRBD1 (5 bases). This CDR3 has 12 amino acids. V shed 0 bases and J shed 10 bases, with 9 bases lying between them. Germline CDR1 reads SGHAT; CDR2 reads FQNNGV. The DNA of the CDR3 is TGTGCCAGCAGCTTAGACAGGGTTGTAGCTTTCTTT. Encoded protein: CASSLDRVVAFF.

The chain carries TRBV27 and TRBJ2-3; TRBD2 agrees at 7 bases. CDR3 size: 13 residues. Losses at the gene ends were 7 bases for V and 11 bases for J; bases not matched to a gene: 12. CDR1 is MNHEY, CDR2 SMNVEV, per germline (reference sequence). The CDR3 loop is CASTMVVGLRQYF. The CDR3 DNA sequence: TGTGCCAGCACCATGGTGGTGGGACTAAGGCAGTATTTT.

The CDR3 nucleotides read TGTGCCAGCAGCCAAGGGGACAGGGGAACCACCGGGGAGCTGTTTTTT. It translates to CASSQGDRGTTGELFF. J is TRBJ2-2 and V is TRBV3-1 (or the pseudogene TRBV3-2), with 10 bases lining up with TRBD1. The CDR3 contains 16 residues. The germline gives CDR1 LGHDT, CDR2 YNNKEL (reference sequence). V lost 1 base to trimming and J lost 4 bases; unmatched junction nucleotides: 3.

The chain combines TRBV19 with TRBJ2-2; 7 bases line up with TRBD1. The V gene's germline CDR1 is LNHDA and CDR2 SQIVND (reference sequence). The CDR3 contains 13 residues. V was clipped by 9 bases and J by 6 bases; unmatched bases: 7. The DNA of the CDR3 is TGTGCCAGCCGACAGGGTGGGCCCGGGGAGCTGTTTTTT. Amino acid sequence: CASRQGGPGELFF. Filled out from reference TRBV19 and TRBJ2-2, the complete variable domain reads DGGITQSPKYLFRKEGQNVTLSCEQNLNHDAMYWYRQDPGQGLRLIYYSQIVNDFQKGDIAEGYSVSREKKESFPLTVTSAQKNPTAFYLCASRQGGPGELFFGEGSRLTVL.

J is TRBJ1-1 and V is TRBV28; D gene uncertain. This CDR3 contains 12 residues. The V and J ends lost 6 bases and 3 bases respectively, with 8 bases between them. Germline values: CDR1 MDHEN, CDR2 SYDVKM. CDR3 DNA: TGTGCCAGCAGGTCACAGTACACTGAAGCTTTCTTT. It specifies CASRSQYTEAFF.

The gene calls are TRBV3-1 (or the pseudogene TRBV3-2) and TRBJ2-3, with 7 positions matching TRBD2. The V gene end was trimmed by 1 base and the J gene end by 7 bases; junction bases not matched to a gene: 8. This CDR3 has 15 amino acids. Germline V lookup: CDR1 LGHDT, CDR2 YNNKEL (reference sequence). The CDR3 is CASSQGGAGVYTQYF. CDR3 nucleotide sequence: TGTGCCAGCAGCCAAGGCGGGGCGGGAGTGTATACGCAGTATTTT.

This clone occurred a few times. The rearrangement links TRBV6-6 to TRBJ1-6; D gene uncertain. Trimming removed 2 bases at V and 5 bases at J, with 7 bases between. This CDR3 comprises 14 residues. Germline assignment: CDR1 MNHNY and CDR2 SVGAGI (reference sequence). The CDR3 DNA is TGTGCCAGCAGTTACAGGCAGGATAATTCACCCCTCCACTTT. It is translated as CASSYRQDNSPLHF.

The chain links TRBV7-3 to TRBJ1-1; 7 positions match TRBD1. CDR3 length: 15 amino acids. Germline trimming cut 2 bases from V and 0 bases from J; bases unmatched to any gene: 3. Per the germline V gene, CDR1 is SGHTA and CDR2 is FQGTGA. CDR3: CASSLGTALNTEAFF. CDR3 DNA: TGTGCCAGCAGCTTAGGGACAGCCCTGAACACTGAAGCTTTCTTT.

The chain uses TRBV5-1 and TRBJ1-4; D is possibly TRBD1 (5 bases). The CDR3 loop spans 15 amino acids. Germline V lookup: CDR1 SGHRS, CDR2 YFSETQ. V was cut by 0 bases and J by 9 bases, with 15 bases left in between. CDR3 sequence reads: CASSLAEAGRQKLFF. CDR3 DNA sequence: TGCGCCAGCAGCTTGGCTGAGGCAGGGAGGCAAAAACTGTTTTTT. The complete variable domain, with remaining parts taken from reference TRBV5-1 and TRBJ1-4, reads KAGVTQTPRYLIKTRGQQVTLSCSPISGHRSVSWYQQTPGQGLQFLFEYFSETQRNKGNFPGRFSGRQFSNSRSEMNVSTLELGDSALYLCASSLAEAGRQKLFFGSGTQLSVL.

The table lists this clone with a count of one. In DNA, the CDR3 is TGTGCCAGCAGTGTCGCGGGGGGGCCCACAGATACGCAGTATTTT. Amino acids: CASSVAGGPTDTQYF. The V call is TRBV2, the J call TRBJ2-3; 9 nucleotides line up with TRBD2. There are 15 residues in the CDR3. Germline values: CDR1 SNHLY, CDR2 FYNNEI. J gave up 2 bases and V 4 bases, and 4 bases lay outside the gene matches.

This chain joins TRBV11-3 and TRBJ1-5, with D possibly TRBD1 on 5 matching bases. CDR3 length: 14 amino acids. Trimming cost V 0 bases and J 2 bases, with 5 bases left between them. Germline V gives CDR1 SGHNT, CDR2 YENEEA. CDR3: CASSLDRGNQPQHF. CDR3 sequence (DNA): TGTGCCAGCAGCTTAGACAGGGGCAATCAGCCCCAGCATTTT.

This clone occurred once. The CDR3 reads CASNPLQGAGEQYF. CDR3 nucleotides: TGTGCCAGCAACCCTCTCCAGGGGGCGGGTGAGCAGTACTTC. The chain couples TRBV6-5 to TRBJ2-7, with 8 bases fitting TRBD1. The CDR3 has 14 amino acids. The V gene end was trimmed by 7 bases and the J gene end by 7 bases; junction bases not matched to a gene: 12. Germline V lookup: CDR1 MNHEY, CDR2 SVGAGI.

The genes are TRBV25-1 and TRBJ1-2; TRBD1 matches 7 bases. Germline assignment: CDR1 MGHDK and CDR2 SYGVNS. The CDR3 length is 14 residues. Losses at the gene ends were 4 bases for V and 0 bases for J; bases not matched to a gene: 2. The CDR3 nucleotides read TGTGCCAGCAGTGGGACAGGCACTAACTATGGCTACACCTTC. This sequence encodes CASSGTGTNYGYTF.

The chain links TRBV10-2 to TRBJ1-6; no clear D gene. Per the germline V gene, CDR1 is WSHSY and CDR2 is SAAADI. Between the trimmed V and J ends, which lost 0 bases and 7 bases, there was a span of 7 bases. The CDR3 length is 14 residues. The CDR3 spells CASSESGGNSPLHF. The DNA of the CDR3 is TGCGCCAGCAGTGAGTCTGGAGGGAATTCACCCCTCCACTTT.

The chain joins TRBV5-1 to TRBJ2-5; TRBD1 matches at 8 bases. V lost 7 bases to trimming and J lost 2 bases; unmatched junction nucleotides: 4. Germline CDR1 and CDR2: SGHRS and YFSETQ. This CDR3 has 13 residues. The CDR3 sequence: CASRDRSQETQYF. CDR3 in DNA: TGCGCCAGCCGGGACAGGAGTCAAGAGACCCAGTACTTC.